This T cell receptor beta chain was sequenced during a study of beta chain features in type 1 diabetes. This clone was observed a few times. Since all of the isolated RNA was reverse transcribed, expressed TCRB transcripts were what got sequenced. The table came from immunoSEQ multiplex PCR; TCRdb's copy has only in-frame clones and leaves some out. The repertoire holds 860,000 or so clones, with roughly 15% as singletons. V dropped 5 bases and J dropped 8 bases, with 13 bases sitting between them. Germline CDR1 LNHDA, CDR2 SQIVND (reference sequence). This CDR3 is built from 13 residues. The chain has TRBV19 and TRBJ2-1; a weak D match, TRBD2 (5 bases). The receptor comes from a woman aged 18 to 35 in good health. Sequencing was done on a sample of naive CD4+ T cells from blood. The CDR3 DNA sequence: TGTGCCAGTAGTTCCAATAGCGTGGATGAGCAGTTCTTC. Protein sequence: CASSSNSVDEQFF.